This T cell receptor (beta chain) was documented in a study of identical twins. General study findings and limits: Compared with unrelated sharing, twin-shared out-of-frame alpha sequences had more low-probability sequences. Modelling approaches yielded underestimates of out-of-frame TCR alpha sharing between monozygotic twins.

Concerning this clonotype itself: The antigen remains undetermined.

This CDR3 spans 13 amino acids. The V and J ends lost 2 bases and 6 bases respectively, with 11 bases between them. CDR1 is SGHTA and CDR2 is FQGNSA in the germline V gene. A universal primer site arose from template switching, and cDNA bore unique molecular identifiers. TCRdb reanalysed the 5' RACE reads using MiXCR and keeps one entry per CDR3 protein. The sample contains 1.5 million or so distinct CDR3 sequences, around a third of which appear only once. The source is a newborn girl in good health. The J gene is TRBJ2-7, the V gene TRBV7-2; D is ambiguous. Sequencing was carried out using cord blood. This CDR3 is CASSLTPPREQYF. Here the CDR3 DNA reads TGTGCCAGCAGCTTAACCCCCCCCCGCGAGCAGTACTTC.